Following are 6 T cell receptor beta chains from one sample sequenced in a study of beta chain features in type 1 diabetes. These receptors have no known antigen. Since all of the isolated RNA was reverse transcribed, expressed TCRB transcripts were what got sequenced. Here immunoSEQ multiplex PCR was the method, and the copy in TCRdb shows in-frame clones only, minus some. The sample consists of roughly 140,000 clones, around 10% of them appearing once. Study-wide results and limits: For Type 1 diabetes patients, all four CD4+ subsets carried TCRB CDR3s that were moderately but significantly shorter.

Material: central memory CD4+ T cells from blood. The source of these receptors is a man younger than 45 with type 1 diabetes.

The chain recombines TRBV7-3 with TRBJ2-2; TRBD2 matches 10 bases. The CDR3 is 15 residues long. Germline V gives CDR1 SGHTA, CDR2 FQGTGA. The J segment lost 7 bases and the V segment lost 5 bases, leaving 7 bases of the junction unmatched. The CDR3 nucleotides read TGTGCCAGCAGCCCCAGCGGGAGGGGTGTCGGGGAGCTGTTTTTT. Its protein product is CASSPSGRGVGELFF.

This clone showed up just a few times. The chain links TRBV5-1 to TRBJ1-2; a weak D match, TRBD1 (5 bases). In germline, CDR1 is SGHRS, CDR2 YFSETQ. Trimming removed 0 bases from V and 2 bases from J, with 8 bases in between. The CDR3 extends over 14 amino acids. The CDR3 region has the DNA TGCGCCAGCAGCTTGGCAGGGATGAACTATGGCTACACCTTC. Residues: CASSLAGMNYGYTF.

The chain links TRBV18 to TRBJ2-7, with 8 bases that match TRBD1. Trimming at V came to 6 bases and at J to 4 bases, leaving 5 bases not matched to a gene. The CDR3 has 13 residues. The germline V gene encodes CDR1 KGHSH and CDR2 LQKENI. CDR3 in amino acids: CASSMDRVYEQYF. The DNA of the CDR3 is TGTGCCAGCTCTATGGACAGGGTGTACGAGCAGTACTTC.

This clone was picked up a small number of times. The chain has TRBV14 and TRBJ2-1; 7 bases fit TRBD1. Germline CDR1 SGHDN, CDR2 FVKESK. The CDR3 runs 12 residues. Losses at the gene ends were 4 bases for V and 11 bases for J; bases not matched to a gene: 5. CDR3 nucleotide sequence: TGTGCCAGCAGCCCCGACAGGGTACAGCAGTTCTTC. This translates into CASSPDRVQQFF.

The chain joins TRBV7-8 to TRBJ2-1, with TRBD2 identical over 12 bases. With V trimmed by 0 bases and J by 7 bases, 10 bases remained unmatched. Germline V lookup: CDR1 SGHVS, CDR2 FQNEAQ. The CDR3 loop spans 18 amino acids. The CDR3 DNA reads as TGTGCCAGCAGCTTAGCACCAATCAGACTAGCGGGAGTAAATGAGCAGTTCTTC. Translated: CASSLAPIRLAGVNEQFF.

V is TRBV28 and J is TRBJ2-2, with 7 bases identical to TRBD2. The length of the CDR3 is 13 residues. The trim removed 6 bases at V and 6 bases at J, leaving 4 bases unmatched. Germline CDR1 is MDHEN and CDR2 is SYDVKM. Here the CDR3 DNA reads TGTGCCAGCAGAGCCGGGGGGTCCGGGGAGCTGTTTTTT. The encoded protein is CASRAGGSGELFF.